Below, one T cell receptor (beta chain) is given with its context. Its antigen is currently unknown. In every patient, relapse followed autologous stem cell transplantation, while exposure to brentuximab vedotin differed. Magnetic negative selection of thawed PBMCs yielded the CD8+ T cells. The record originates from a study of PD-1 blockade in classical Hodgkin lymphoma. Study conclusions and caveats: Initiation of nivolumab under 1 year after ASCT led to exclusion of patients.

The data were produced by immunoSEQ multiplex PCR, yet TCRdb's version contains in-frame clones alone and is incomplete. The table lists about 28,000 clones, 80% to 90% of them singletons, with 6% to 8% in the top ten. The CDR3 has 16 amino acids. V was trimmed by 2 bases and J by 2 bases, leaving 13 bases between them. Germline V lookup: CDR1 MDHEN, CDR2 SYDVKM. The starting material was CD8+ T cells from blood, obtained at baseline. The J gene is TRBJ1-5, the V gene TRBV28, with D uncertain. The TCR was taken from a human donor with classical Hodgkin lymphoma. The CDR3 DNA reads as TGTGCCAGCAGTTTAGTTCTCGGGGAAGGCAATCAGCCCCAGCATTTT. Amino acid sequence: CASSLVLGEGNQPQHF.